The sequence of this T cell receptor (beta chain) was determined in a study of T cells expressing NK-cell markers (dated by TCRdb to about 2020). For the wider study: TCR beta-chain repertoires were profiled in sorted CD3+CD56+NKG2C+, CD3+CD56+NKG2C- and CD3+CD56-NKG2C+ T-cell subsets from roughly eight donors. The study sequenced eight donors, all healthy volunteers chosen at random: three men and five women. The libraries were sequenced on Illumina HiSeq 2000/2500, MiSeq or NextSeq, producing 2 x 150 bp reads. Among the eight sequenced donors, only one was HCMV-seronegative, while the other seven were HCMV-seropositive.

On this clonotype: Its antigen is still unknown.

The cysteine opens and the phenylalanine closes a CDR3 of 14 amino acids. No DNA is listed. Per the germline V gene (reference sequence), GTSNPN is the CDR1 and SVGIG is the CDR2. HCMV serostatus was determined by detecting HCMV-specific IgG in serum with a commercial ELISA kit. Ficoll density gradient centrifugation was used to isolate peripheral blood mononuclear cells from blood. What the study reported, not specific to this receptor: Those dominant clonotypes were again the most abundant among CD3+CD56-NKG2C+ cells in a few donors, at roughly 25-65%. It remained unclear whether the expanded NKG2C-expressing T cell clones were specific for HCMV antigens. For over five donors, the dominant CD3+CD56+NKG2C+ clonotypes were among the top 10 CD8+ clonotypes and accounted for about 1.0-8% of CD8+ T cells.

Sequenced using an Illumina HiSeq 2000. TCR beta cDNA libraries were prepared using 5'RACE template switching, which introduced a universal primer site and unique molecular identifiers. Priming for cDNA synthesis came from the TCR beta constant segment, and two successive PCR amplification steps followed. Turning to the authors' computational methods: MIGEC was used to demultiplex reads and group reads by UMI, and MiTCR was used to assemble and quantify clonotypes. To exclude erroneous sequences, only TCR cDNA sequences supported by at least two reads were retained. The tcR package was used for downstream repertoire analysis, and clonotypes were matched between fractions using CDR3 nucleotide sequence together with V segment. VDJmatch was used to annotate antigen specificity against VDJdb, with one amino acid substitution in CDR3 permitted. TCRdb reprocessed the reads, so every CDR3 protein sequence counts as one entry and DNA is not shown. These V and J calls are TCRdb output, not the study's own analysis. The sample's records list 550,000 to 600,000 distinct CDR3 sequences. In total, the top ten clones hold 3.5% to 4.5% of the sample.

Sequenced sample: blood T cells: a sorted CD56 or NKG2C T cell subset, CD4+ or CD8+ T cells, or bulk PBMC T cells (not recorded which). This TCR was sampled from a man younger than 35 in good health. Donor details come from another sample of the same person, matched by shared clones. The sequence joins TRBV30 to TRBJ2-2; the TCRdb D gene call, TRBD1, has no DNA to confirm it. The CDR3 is CAWTPGPNTGELFF.